The clone carrying this T cell receptor (beta chain) occurred a few times. This record belongs to a study of blood T cell repertoires in COVID-19. Trimming left V 5 bases short and J 0 bases short, with 8 bases between. Germline values: CDR1 MNHEY, CDR2 SVGEGT. This CDR3 has 13 amino acids. Repertoires were generated with immunoSEQ multiplex PCR, while TCRdb's copy carries only in-frame clones and drops some. The table shows some 260,000 clones, with 70% to 85% occurring only once. This rearrangement joins TRBV6-2 or TRBV6-3 to TRBJ2-7; D might be TRBD1 (6 bases). This receptor was obtained from a woman aged 40 to 50 with active or convalescent COVID-19. The sample consisted of peripheral blood. The CDR3 DNA sequence: TGTGCCAGCAGTACAGGGCGCTCCTACGAGCAGTACGTC. Protein product: CASSTGRSYEQYV.